This T cell receptor (beta chain) derives from a study of blood T cell repertoires in COVID-19. Background on the study: PBMCs, B-cell-depleted T cells, or T cells were the source of the cDNA or gDNA that made up the material.

The CDR3 has 13 amino acids. V lost 4 bases, J lost 4 bases, and 1 base stayed unmatched. Looked up from germline, CDR1 is LGHDT and CDR2 is YNNKEL (reference sequence). Patients of the Seattle cohort, enrolled during active infection, were followed longitudinally. The authors' processing: Estimation of nucleated cell counts relied on the amplification of reference gene primers. TCRdb keeps only in-frame clones here, not all; method: immunoSEQ multiplex PCR. The V and J calls and clone size were taken over from that table, and D and trimming were inferred from the DNA. The sample includes 310,000 or so clones, about nine tenths of them seen just once.

Sample: peripheral blood. The clonotype comes from a man aged 30-40 years with COVID-19, enrolled during active disease. V is TRBV3-1 (or the pseudogene TRBV3-2) and J is TRBJ2-3; 8 nucleotides match TRBD1. The CDR3 reads CASSPTGADTQYF. As DNA, the CDR3 is TGTGCCAGCAGCCCGACAGGGGCAGATACGCAGTATTTT.